Each of the 24 T cell receptor beta chains below was sequenced from the same sample in a study of cytomegalovirus exposure and HLA in healthy donors. 60 Vbeta and 13 Jbeta primers were used in PCR. Produced via immunoSEQ multiplex PCR; TCRdb's table is partial and in-frame only. The data hold around 160,000 clones, with 75% observed a single time. The material sequenced was PBMCs. The origin of the receptors is a woman in her 40s in good health and CMV-seropositive.

DNA for the CDR3: TGTGCCAGCTCACCAGGGCAGGAAAACTATGGCTACACCTTC. It encodes CASSPGQENYGYTF. The chain recombines TRBV18 with TRBJ1-2; no definite D call. This CDR3 has 14 amino acids. Germline-derived CDR1 and CDR2 are KGHSH and LQKENI. V was cut by 2 bases and J by 2 bases, with 9 bases left in between.

This chain connects TRBV5-1 to TRBJ2-1; 14 bases match TRBD2. J gave up 6 bases and V 1 base, and 9 bases lay outside the gene matches. This CDR3 is built from 18 residues. Germline-derived CDR1 and CDR2 are SGHRS and YFSETQ. Here the CDR3 DNA reads TGCGCCAGCAGCTTGACTACAGGACTAGCGGGAGGAGGCAATGAGCAGTTCTTC. The encoded protein is CASSLTTGLAGGGNEQFF.

This chain uses TRBV10-3 with TRBJ2-1; 11 bases align to TRBD2. Germline trimming cut 6 bases from V and 5 bases from J; bases unmatched to any gene: 6. Germline V gives CDR1 ENHRY, CDR2 SYGVKD. This CDR3 contains 15 residues. CDR3 in DNA: TGTGCCATCAGAGCTCCGGGACTAGCGGACAATGAGCAGTTCTTC. It yields the protein CAIRAPGLADNEQFF.

In its sample, this clone was seen a few times. This chain connects TRBV21-1 to TRBJ2-7; the D call of TRBD2 is as the table states it, not checked on the DNA. TRBV21-1 corresponds to a pseudogene. The CDR3 totals 19 residues. The CDR3 sequence is CASSKSPLVGGPNSYEQYF. For the CDR3, the DNA is TGTGCCAGCAGCAAAAGCCCTCTAGTGGGAGGGCCTAACTCCTACGAGCAGTACTTC.

This clone was seen more than once but under ten times. The rearrangement uses TRBV1 and TRBJ2-1; TRBD2 is the table's D call, not checked against the DNA. TRBV1 is reported as a pseudogene. This CDR3 is 17 amino acids long. Here the CDR3 DNA reads TGCACCAGCAGCACCCAGGCCGAGCGGGAGGCCGAAAATGAGCAGTTCTTC. Its translation: CTSSTQAEREAENEQFF.

This rearrangement joins TRBV5-1 to TRBJ1-5; 10 bases fit TRBD1. V lost 2 bases to trimming and J lost 5 bases; unmatched junction nucleotides: 1. Per the germline V gene, CDR1 is SGHRS and CDR2 is YFSETQ. The CDR3 loop spans 14 amino acids. The DNA of the CDR3 is TGCGCCAGCAGCTTCGGGACAGGGGATCAGCCCCAGCATTTT. Residues: CASSFGTGDQPQHF. Full variable domain (remainder filled in from reference TRBV5-1 and TRBJ1-5): KAGVTQTPRYLIKTRGQQVTLSCSPISGHRSVSWYQQTPGQGLQFLFEYFSETQRNKGNFPGRFSGRQFSNSRSEMNVSTLELGDSALYLCASSFGTGDQPQHFGDGTRLSIL.

This clone was recorded a few times. This chain links TRBV19 with TRBJ2-2, with 7 bases aligning to TRBD1. The V gene's germline CDR1 is LNHDA and CDR2 SQIVND (reference sequence). CDR3 size: 16 residues. After removal of 1 base from V and 4 bases from J, the junction contained 6 bases not matched to a gene. CDR3 sequence reads: CASSIGWDRSTGELFF. The CDR3 DNA reads TGTGCCAGTAGTATAGGTTGGGACAGATCCACCGGGGAGCTGTTTTTT.

Note on this clone: Other DNA sequences of this sample code for an identical CDR3. The chain carries TRBV9 and TRBJ2-2, with TRBD1 matching 8 bases. This CDR3 has 14 amino acids. Germline loops: CDR1 SGDLS, CDR2 YYNGEE. V gave up 3 bases and J gave up 5 bases; unmatched junction bases: 3. The CDR3 loop is CASSARQGTGELFF. The CDR3, as DNA: TGTGCCAGCAGCGCGAGACAGGGGACCGGGGAGCTGTTTTTT.

This chain joins TRBV20-1 and TRBJ2-7; D unresolved. Germline CDR1 DFQATT, CDR2 SNEGSKA (reference sequence). The CDR3 runs 11 residues. Between the trimmed V and J ends, which lost 1 base and 6 bases, there was a span of 7 bases. DNA for the CDR3: TGCAGTGCTAGAGTCCTAAGCGAGCAGTACTTC. It specifies CSARVLSEQYF.

The V gene is TRBV7-8, the J gene TRBJ1-1; 7 nucleotides agree with TRBD1. The junction had 0 bases not matched to a gene; V was cut back by 3 bases and J by 8 bases. CDR1 is SGHVS and CDR2 is FQNEAQ in the germline V gene. CDR3 size: 11 residues. In nucleotides, the CDR3 is TGTGCCAGCAGCTTGGGACAGGAAGCTTTCTTT. This encodes CASSLGQEAFF.

The chain couples TRBV4-2 to TRBJ2-1; 9 positions agree with TRBD2. The CDR3 is 17 amino acids. The germline gives CDR1 LGHNA, CDR2 YNFKEQ. Trimming took 0 bases from V and 5 from J; bases not matched to a gene: 8. The CDR3 sequence is CASSQEAYSGGHNEQFF. The CDR3 nucleotides are TGTGCCAGCAGCCAAGAGGCATATAGCGGGGGACACAATGAGCAGTTCTTC.

The gene calls are TRBV29-1 and TRBJ1-1, with D unresolved. V lost 5 bases, J lost 5 bases, and 21 bases lay in between. The length of the CDR3 is 15 residues. Germline loops: CDR1 SQVTM, CDR2 ANQGSEA. CDR3 bases: TGCAGCGTTCTGCCGGGAGGAGGCCCGGGGACTGAAGCTTTCTTT. This translates into CSVLPGGGPGTEAFF.

This chain connects TRBV7-2 to TRBJ2-3; 12 positions agree with TRBD2. Unmatched junction bases numbered 12, after V lost 5 bases and J lost 6 bases. In germline, CDR1 is SGHTA, CDR2 FQGNSA. This CDR3 comprises 17 residues. The CDR3 DNA sequence: TGTGCCAGCAGCAAAACCGGACTAGCGGGGATACGGGATACGCAGTATTTT. Its protein product is CASSKTGLAGIRDTQYF.

CDR3 protein: CSGGQGITTEAFF. Written as DNA, the CDR3 is TGCAGCGGCGGACAGGGGATAACCACTGAAGCTTTCTTT. The rearrangement uses TRBV29-1 and TRBJ1-1, with 9 bases fitting TRBD1. The CDR3 is made up of 13 amino acids. The ends lost 7 bases at V and 4 bases at J; junction bases unmatched: 7. CDR1 and CDR2 from the germline V gene are SQVTM and ANQGSEA.

This chain joins TRBV5-1 and TRBJ2-1; 12 bases fit TRBD2. This CDR3 has 15 residues. J was trimmed by 13 bases and V by 4 bases; bases with no gene match: 12. Germline V gene lookup returns CDR1 SGHRS and CDR2 YFSETQ. CDR3 coding DNA: TGCGCCAGCAGCCCCGGGACTAGCGGGCCTCAACCCCAGTTCTTC. Its translation is CASSPGTSGPQPQFF.

This clone was seen more than once but under ten times. The chain combines TRBV27 with TRBJ2-4; maybe TRBD1 (5 bases). This CDR3 comprises 16 residues. The germline V gene encodes CDR1 MNHEY and CDR2 SMNVEV (reference sequence). V lost 6 bases to trimming and J lost 0 bases, with 15 bases between them. DNA of the CDR3: TGTGCCAGCAGCCCCGACAGTAATATAGCCAAAAACATTCAGTACTTC. Translating it yields CASSPDSNIAKNIQYF.

This clone was observed a handful of times. The chain carries TRBV7-2 and TRBJ1-5, with D possibly TRBD1 on 6 matching bases. The length of the CDR3 is 15 residues. Germline lookup yields CDR1 SGHTA and CDR2 FQGNSA. V was pared by 5 bases and J by 0 bases, with 11 bases between. The CDR3 DNA follows: TGTGCCAGCAGCCCGCAGGGGTATAGCAATCAGCCCCAGCATTTT. Its protein is CASSPQGYSNQPQHF.

This clone has a single count. The V and J genes are TRBV9 and TRBJ2-2, with 7 bases matching TRBD2. From germline, CDR1 is SGDLS and CDR2 YYNGEE. V lost 0 bases and J lost 3; bases outside the gene matches: 8. The CDR3 length is 17 residues. The CDR3 DNA reads TGTGCCAGCAGCGTAGAGATCCCGCGGGGGTACACCGGGGAGCTGTTTTTT. Translated: CASSVEIPRGYTGELFF.

The CDR3 protein is CASSLDGRGNNEQFF. The CDR3 bases are TGTGCCAGCAGCTTAGACGGGAGAGGAAACAATGAGCAGTTCTTC. The chain employs TRBV11-3 and TRBJ2-1; tentative D call: TRBD2 (6 bases). The CDR3 length is 15 residues. V was pared by 0 bases and J by 5 bases, with 11 bases between. CDR1 is SGHNT, CDR2 YENEEA, per germline.

The chain is built from TRBV7-6 and TRBJ1-2; no clear D. V lost 3 bases and J 4 bases, leaving 9 bases between the germline ends. This CDR3 contains 13 residues. Germline CDR1 reads SGHVS; CDR2 reads FNYEAQ. The CDR3 region is CASSFEGRYGYTF. For the CDR3, the DNA is TGTGCCAGCAGCTTTGAGGGCCGCTATGGCTACACCTTC.

The chain combines TRBV27 with TRBJ2-7; D uncertain. V was cut by 0 bases and J by 0 bases, with 6 bases left in between. The CDR3 length is 14 residues. The germline CDR1 and CDR2 sequences are MNHEY and SMNVEV (reference sequence). CDR3 loop: CASSLSSGSYEQYF. In nucleotides, the CDR3 is TGTGCCAGCAGTTTATCTTCAGGCTCCTACGAGCAGTACTTC.

V gene TRBV5-4 combines with J gene TRBJ1-2, with no clear D. The germline CDR1 and CDR2 sequences are SGHNT and YYREEE (reference sequence). V was cut by 4 bases and J by 4 bases, with 14 bases left in between. The CDR3 is 14 residues long. In DNA, the CDR3 is TGTGCCAGCAGCCCCGGGGTGGGGATCTATGGCTACACCTTC. This gives the protein CASSPGVGIYGYTF. The whole variable domain, filled in from reference TRBV5-4 and TRBJ1-2, reads ETGVTQSPTHLIKTRGQQVTLRCSSQSGHNTVSWYQQALGQGPQFIFQYYREEENGRGNFPPRFSGLQFPNYSSELNVNALELDDSALYLCASSPGVGIYGYTFGSGTRLTVV.

The chain uses TRBV18 and TRBJ2-2; the D gene is possibly TRBD1 (6 bases). The CDR3 has 17 residues. V shed 3 bases and J shed 5 bases, with 19 bases lying between them. Looked up from germline, CDR1 is KGHSH and CDR2 is LQKENI. The CDR3 nucleotides are TGTGCCAGCTCACCCACTCCCCGGACAGCGCCTACCGGGGAGCTGTTTTTT. Amino acids: CASSPTPRTAPTGELFF. Based on the CDR3 plus reference TRBV18 and TRBJ2-2, the full variable domain is NAGVMQNPRHLVRRRGQEARLRCSPMKGHSHVYWYRQLPEEGLKFMVYLQKENIIDESGMPKERFSAEFPKEGPSILRIQQVVRGDSAAYFCASSPTPRTAPTGELFFGEGSRLTVL.

The genes are TRBV4-1 and TRBJ2-7, with TRBD2 identical over 10 bases. The J segment lost 4 bases and the V segment lost 5 bases, leaving 11 bases of the junction unmatched. This CDR3 comprises 16 residues. Germline-derived CDR1 and CDR2 are MGHRA and YSYEKL. CDR3 coding DNA: TGCGCCAGCAGCTCACATTCAGCGGGAGGGCCATACGAGCAGTACTTC. It is translated as CASSSHSAGGPYEQYF.